The next 17 T cell receptor beta chains were all read from a single sample in a study of shared clonotypes between healthy human individuals. Produced via immunoSEQ multiplex PCR; TCRdb's table is partial and in-frame only. The table lists roughly 2,300,000 clones, around 93% of them singletons. The source material was naive CD4+ T cells from PBMCs. Subset given: CD45RA+ positively selected. Receptors were obtained from a man between 18 and 35 years old in good health. Some clones in this sample may be carry-over from other donors' samples.

The chain recombines TRBV2 with TRBJ1-3, with 7 bases that match TRBD1. Germline CDR1 SNHLY, CDR2 FYNNEI. This CDR3 contains 16 residues. The V gene end was trimmed by 6 bases and the J gene end by 0 bases; junction bases not matched to a gene: 8. CDR3 amino acids: CASSAGTVSSGNTIYF. The CDR3 DNA is TGTGCCAGCAGCGCCGGGACAGTGAGCTCTGGAAACACCATATATTTT.

V and J are TRBV27 and TRBJ1-2, with 10 bases fitting TRBD1. The germline CDR1 and CDR2 sequences are MNHEY and SMNVEV (reference sequence). The V and J ends lost 4 bases and 5 bases, in that order; junction bases with no gene match: 10. This CDR3 is 16 amino acids long. Written as DNA, the CDR3 is TGTGCCAGCAGTTCCCCTTCCGGGACAGGGGTGTATGGCTACACCTTC. Translating gives CASSSPSGTGVYGYTF.

The chain combines TRBV27 with TRBJ2-3; 7 bases are a match to TRBD1. Germline-derived CDR1 and CDR2 are MNHEY and SMNVEV (reference sequence). The CDR3 is made up of 18 amino acids. V was clipped by 6 bases and J by 0 bases; unmatched bases: 15. CDR3 loop: CASSSRIGTEPSTDTQYF. The CDR3 region has the DNA TGTGCCAGCAGCTCCAGAATCGGGACAGAGCCTAGCACAGATACGCAGTATTTT.

The gene calls are TRBV28 and TRBJ2-4; no clear D gene. Per germline, CDR1 MDHEN and CDR2 SYDVKM. This CDR3 is built from 16 residues. Trimming took off 9 bases at V and 1 base at J, with 19 bases between the two ends. This CDR3 reads CASGREGYLAKNIQYF. CDR3 DNA: TGTGCCAGTGGGCGAGAAGGGTATCTGGCCAAAAACATTCAGTACTTC.

The chain has TRBV11-2 and TRBJ1-1; a possible D gene is TRBD1 (5 bases). V was shortened by 1 base and J by 12 bases, with 18 bases between the two germline ends. The CDR3 sequence is 14 residues long. In germline, CDR1 is SGHAT, CDR2 FQNNGV. As DNA, the CDR3 is TGTGCCAGCAGCTTAGGTGCGCGGGACGAGGAGCCTTTCTTT. Encoded protein: CASSLGARDEEPFF.

The chain uses TRBV28 and TRBJ1-1, with 10 bases lining up with TRBD1. The CDR3 covers 17 residues. The V gene's germline CDR1 is MDHEN and CDR2 SYDVKM. V lost 5 bases and J lost 4; bases outside the gene matches: 13. The CDR3 protein is CASSQPRQGAGGTEAFF. The CDR3 DNA follows: TGTGCCAGCAGTCAACCCCGACAGGGGGCTGGTGGCACTGAAGCTTTCTTT.

The V gene is TRBV28, the J gene TRBJ2-7; D is unresolved. There are 12 residues in the CDR3. CDR1 is MDHEN, CDR2 SYDVKM, per germline. With 7 bases removed from V and 4 bases from J, the gap between germline ends came to 11 bases. As DNA, the CDR3 is TGTGCCAGCACCACACCCCAATACGAGCAGTACTTC. This gives the protein CASTTPQYEQYF.

This clone has a handful of counts. The sample holds other DNA sequences that translate to the same CDR3. The V gene is TRBV7-3, the J gene TRBJ2-3; TRBD1 is a possible D gene (5 bases). Germline CDR1 is SGHTA and CDR2 is FQGTGA. The CDR3 is made up of 15 amino acids. V gave up 2 bases and J gave up 1 base, with 10 bases separating them. CDR3 sequence: CASSLDRARTDTQYF. The CDR3 DNA is TGTGCCAGCAGCTTAGACAGAGCCCGCACAGATACGCAGTATTTT.

The chain uses TRBV10-3 and TRBJ1-2; weak D call: TRBD1 (5 bases). CDR3 length: 13 residues. From germline, CDR1 is ENHRY and CDR2 SYGVKD. V lost 7 bases, J lost 6 bases, and 15 bases lay in between. The DNA for the CDR3 is TGTGCCATCATGGCAGGGTCTAAGAATGGCTACACCTTC. It encodes CAIMAGSKNGYTF.

The genes are TRBV7-9 and TRBJ2-7, with 8 bases that match TRBD1. This CDR3 is built from 16 residues. V shed 4 bases and J 5 bases; nucleotides not matched to a gene: 13. The germline V gene encodes CDR1 SEHNR and CDR2 FQNEAQ (reference sequence). The CDR3 loop reads CASSSPTISGGHEQYF. CDR3 bases: TGTGCCAGCAGCTCTCCCACGATCTCAGGGGGCCACGAGCAGTACTTC. Filled out from reference TRBV7-9 and TRBJ2-7, the complete variable domain reads DTGVSQNPRHKITKRGQNVTFRCDPISEHNRLYWYRQTLGQGPEFLTYFQNEAQLEKSRLLSDRFSAERPKGSFSTLEIQRTEQGDSAMYLCASSSPTISGGHEQYFGPGTRLTVT.

The chain has TRBV28 and TRBJ1-4; D is ambiguous. The CDR3 spans 14 residues. V lost 5 bases to trimming and J lost 8 bases, with 15 bases between them. Germline V gene lookup returns CDR1 MDHEN and CDR2 SYDVKM. In DNA form, the CDR3 reads TGTGCCAGCAGTCCCTCGTGGGTGAAGGAAAAACTGTTTTTT. Translated: CASSPSWVKEKLFF.

The chain is built from TRBV11-3 and TRBJ2-7; 9 bases match TRBD2. Germline CDR1 and CDR2: SGHNT and YENEEA. J was trimmed by 6 bases and V by 5 bases; bases with no gene match: 8. The length of the CDR3 is 14 residues. The CDR3 region has the DNA TGTGCCAGCAGCCTCCCCGTAGCGGGGGCCGAGCAGTACTTC. It yields the protein CASSLPVAGAEQYF.

The V call is TRBV27, the J call TRBJ1-2; 8 nucleotides line up with TRBD1. The CDR3 is made up of 14 amino acids. Germline assignment: CDR1 MNHEY and CDR2 SMNVEV (reference sequence). The trim removed 4 bases at V and 1 base at J, leaving 2 bases unmatched. CDR3 amino acids: CASSSQGGNYGYTF. CDR3 bases: TGTGCCAGCAGTTCACAGGGGGGTAACTATGGCTACACCTTC.

The V gene is TRBV30, the J gene TRBJ1-1; tentatively, D is TRBD1 (5 bases). Germline V gives CDR1 GTSNPN, CDR2 SVGIG (reference sequence). The CDR3 covers 13 residues. Trimming stripped 4 bases from V and 1 base from J, with 10 bases between. CDR3 protein: CAWNPQGNTEAFF. DNA for the CDR3: TGTGCCTGGAACCCGCAGGGGAACACTGAAGCTTTCTTT.

This chain joins TRBV30 and TRBJ2-5; possibly TRBD1 for D (6 bases). The germline V gene has CDR1 GTSNPN and CDR2 SVGIG (reference sequence). Trimming took 8 bases from V and 3 from J, leaving 25 bases between them. The CDR3 extends over 16 amino acids. CDR3 sequence: CATQGILVGTKETQYF. DNA of the CDR3: TGTGCCACGCAGGGAATTTTAGTCGGGACAAAAGAGACCCAGTACTTC. Variable domain in full (rest from reference TRBV30 and TRBJ2-5): SQTIHQWPATLVQPVGSPLSLECTVEGTSNPNLYWYRQAAGRGLQLLFYSVGIGQISSEVPQNLSASRPQDRQFILSSKKLLLSDSGFYLCATQGILVGTKETQYFGPGTRLLVL.

This clone showed up just once. J is TRBJ2-1 and V is TRBV6-1, with D possibly TRBD2 on 7 matching bases. The germline V and J ends were trimmed by 1 base and 14 bases, with 9 bases remaining between them. CDR1 is MNHNS and CDR2 is SASEGT in the germline V gene. The CDR3 runs 11 residues. CDR3 in amino acids: CASSEGGGEFF. CDR3 DNA sequence: TGTGCCAGCAGTGAAGGAGGGGGGGAGTTCTTC.

The CDR3 is CASSLKGQDFYEQYF. The DNA of the CDR3 is TGTGCCAGCAGCTTGAAGGGACAGGATTTCTACGAGCAGTACTTC. This chain uses TRBV5-6 with TRBJ2-7; 8 nucleotides match TRBD1. Trimming cost V 1 base and J 3 bases; bases outside gene matches: 6. The length of the CDR3 is 15 residues. Per germline, CDR1 SGHDT and CDR2 YYEEEE.